This T cell receptor (beta chain) is from a study of Tregs in tolerant kidney transplant recipients. The study's findings and limits: Expanding Tregs on activated donor B cells appeared to best identify donor-specific TCRbeta clones.

Notes on this clone: No antigen is known for it.

Unstimulated regulatory T cells (CD4+CD25+CD127-), CD4+CD25- non-regulatory cells, CD4 and CD8 cells were FACS-sorted from thawed PBMCs. Profiled with immunoSEQ multiplex PCR; TCRdb holds only in-frame clones, not every one. The sample contains about 110,000 clones, around 87% of which appear only once. In germline, CDR1 is SNHLY, CDR2 FYNNEI. The CDR3 is 14 amino acids. The V segment lost 6 bases and the J segment 2 bases; nucleotides outside the gene matches: 6. The sample was CD4+ T cells from blood, taken before the transplant. The V gene is TRBV2, the J gene TRBJ2-7; 8 bases are shared with TRBD1. The receptor's source is a human donor who received a combined kidney and bone marrow transplant. The CDR3 nucleotides are TGTGCCAGCAGCCTCGACAGGGGTCCCTACGAGCAGTACTTC. Its protein product is CASSLDRGPYEQYF.